These T cell receptor beta chains were read from a single sample in a study of siplizumab effects on memory and regulatory T cells. Repertoires were generated with immunoSEQ multiplex PCR, while TCRdb's copy carries only in-frame clones and drops some. The table shows 90,000 to 120,000 clones, with about 94% occurring only once. The sample consisted of Tregs sorted from blood. These receptors came from a human donor in good health. CDR3s include the opening cysteine and the closing phenylalanine or tryptophan. Each record gives: CDR3 protein, CDR3 DNA, J gene, V gene, clone size, CDR3 length, D gene. The D gene is left open where the match is weak. The size of a clone is reported for some rows only, either as once, few or many, or as a class for expanded clones.

CDR3 protein: CASSPVGQRRDEQFF
CDR3 DNA: TGCGCCAGCAGCCCGGTGGGGCAGCGGCGGGATGAGCAGTTCTTC
J gene: TRBJ2-1
V gene: TRBV5-1
clone size: -
CDR3 length: 15
D gene: -

CDR3 protein: CASSLGGERDEQFF
CDR3 DNA: TGTGCCAGCAGCTTGGGAGGGGAGCGGGATGAGCAGTTCTTC
J gene: TRBJ2-1
V gene: TRBV5-4
clone size: -
CDR3 length: 14
D gene: -

CDR3 protein: CASTGGGGQPQHF
CDR3 DNA: TGTGCCAGCACGGGCGGGGGCGGACAGCCCCAGCATTTT
J gene: TRBJ1-5
V gene: TRBV2
clone size: -
CDR3 length: 13
D gene: -

CDR3 protein: CASSLIGDSKYSNQPQHF
CDR3 DNA: TGTGCCAGCAGCTTAATTGGGGACTCCAAATATAGCAATCAGCCCCAGCATTTT
J gene: TRBJ1-5
V gene: TRBV5-6
clone size: -
CDR3 length: 18
D gene: -

CDR3 protein: CASSSGQNYGYTF
CDR3 DNA: TGTGCCAGCAGCTCGGGACAGAACTATGGCTACACCTTC
J gene: TRBJ1-2
V gene: TRBV5-4
clone size: -
CDR3 length: 13
D gene: TRBD1

CDR3 protein: CAISELSSGPSGGYTF
CDR3 DNA: TGTGCCATCAGTGAGTTAAGTTCGGGCCCCTCCGGGGGCTACACCTTC
J gene: TRBJ1-2
V gene: TRBV10-3
clone size: once
CDR3 length: 16
D gene: -

CDR3 protein: CASGLTGGTWGYTF
CDR3 DNA: TGTGCCAGCGGGCTGACAGGCGGGACGTGGGGCTACACCTTC
J gene: TRBJ1-2
V gene: TRBV2
clone size: -
CDR3 length: 14
D gene: -

CDR3 protein: CASSHRPGGPYNEQFF
CDR3 DNA: TGTGCCAGCAGCCATAGGCCAGGAGGGCCCTACAATGAGCAGTTCTTC
J gene: TRBJ2-1
V gene: TRBV14
clone size: -
CDR3 length: 16
D gene: -

CDR3 protein: CASSLFSQGETEAFF
CDR3 DNA: TGTGCCAGCAGTTTATTTTCCCAGGGGGAGACTGAAGCTTTCTTT
J gene: TRBJ1-1
V gene: TRBV27
clone size: -
CDR3 length: 15
D gene: TRBD1

CDR3 protein: CASSLGDTYEQYF
CDR3 DNA: TGTGCCAGCAGCCTCGGGGACACCTACGAGCAGTACTTC
J gene: TRBJ2-7
V gene: TRBV7-9
clone size: -
CDR3 length: 13
D gene: -

CDR3 protein: CSVLGTLNGYTF
CDR3 DNA: TGCAGCGTTCTTGGCACCCTTAATGGCTACACCTTC
J gene: TRBJ1-2
V gene: TRBV29-1
clone size: -
CDR3 length: 12
D gene: -

CDR3 protein: CASSFYSPEETQYF
CDR3 DNA: TGCGCCAGCAGCTTTTATTCGCCCGAAGAGACCCAGTACTTC
J gene: TRBJ2-5
V gene: TRBV5-1
clone size: -
CDR3 length: 14
D gene: -

CDR3 protein: CASSVGGTSTDTQYF
CDR3 DNA: TGTGCCAGCAGTGTAGGCGGGACTAGCACAGATACGCAGTATTTT
J gene: TRBJ2-3
V gene: TRBV6-4
clone size: once
CDR3 length: 15
D gene: -

CDR3 protein: CASSLDSRYGTEAFF
CDR3 DNA: TGTGCCAGCAGCTTAGACAGCAGATATGGCACTGAAGCTTTCTTT
J gene: TRBJ1-1
V gene: TRBV7-3
clone size: few
CDR3 length: 15
D gene: -

CDR3 protein: CACSAVSGYTEAFF
CDR3 DNA: TGTGCCTGCTCCGCAGTCAGCGGGTACACTGAAGCTTTCTTT
J gene: TRBJ1-1
V gene: TRBV30
clone size: once
CDR3 length: 14
D gene: -

CDR3 protein: CASSLRELPGDGYTF
CDR3 DNA: TGTGCCAGCAGCCTCCGTGAGCTGCCTGGGGATGGCTACACCTTC
J gene: TRBJ1-2
V gene: TRBV7-9
clone size: -
CDR3 length: 15
D gene: -

CDR3 protein: CASSYGKNTEAFF
CDR3 DNA: TGTGCCAGCAGTTACGGGAAGAACACTGAAGCTTTCTTT
J gene: TRBJ1-1
V gene: TRBV2
clone size: -
CDR3 length: 13
D gene: -

CDR3 protein: CASSEKGEAFF
CDR3 DNA: TGCGCCAGCAGTGAAAAGGGCGAAGCTTTCTTT
J gene: TRBJ1-1
V gene: TRBV10-1
clone size: -
CDR3 length: 11
D gene: -

CDR3 protein: CASGGDREYNEQFF
CDR3 DNA: TGTGCCAGTGGGGGGGACAGGGAGTACAATGAGCAGTTCTTC
J gene: TRBJ2-1
V gene: TRBV19
clone size: -
CDR3 length: 14
D gene: TRBD1

CDR3 protein: CASSLGPFLSPGNTIYF
CDR3 DNA: TGTGCCAGCAGCTTGGGTCCGTTTTTGAGCCCTGGAAACACCATATATTTT
J gene: TRBJ1-3
V gene: TRBV5-6
clone size: once
CDR3 length: 17
D gene: -

CDR3 protein: CASSLEGLAQETQYF
CDR3 DNA: TGTGCCAGCAGCTTAGAGGGACTAGCACAAGAGACCCAGTACTTC
J gene: TRBJ2-5
V gene: TRBV11-2
clone size: -
CDR3 length: 15
D gene: TRBD2

CDR3 protein: CASSMTFRFQPQHF
CDR3 DNA: TGTGCCAGTAGTATGACATTTCGGTTCCAGCCCCAGCATTTT
J gene: TRBJ1-5
V gene: TRBV19
clone size: -
CDR3 length: 14
D gene: -

CDR3 protein: CASSAQGRDTEAFF
CDR3 DNA: TGCGCCAGCAGCGCCCAGGGGCGGGACACTGAAGCTTTCTTT
J gene: TRBJ1-1
V gene: TRBV5-1
clone size: -
CDR3 length: 14
D gene: -

CDR3 protein: CASSVGWTWDSPLHF
CDR3 DNA: TGTGCCAGCAGCGTAGGTTGGACCTGGGATTCACCCCTCCACTTT
J gene: TRBJ1-6
V gene: TRBV9
clone size: -
CDR3 length: 15
D gene: -

CDR3 protein: CASSQVFSDYEQYF
CDR3 DNA: TGTGCCAGCAGCCAAGTATTCAGCGACTACGAGCAGTACTTC
J gene: TRBJ2-7
V gene: TRBV14
clone size: -
CDR3 length: 14
D gene: -

CDR3 protein: CASSAGQVTQETQYF
CDR3 DNA: TGCGCCAGCAGCGCGGGACAGGTGACCCAAGAGACCCAGTACTTC
J gene: TRBJ2-5
V gene: TRBV5-1
clone size: -
CDR3 length: 15
D gene: TRBD1

CDR3 protein: CASSLAQGASYNEQFF
CDR3 DNA: TGTGCCAGCAGCTTAGCCCAGGGGGCCTCCTACAATGAGCAGTTCTTC
J gene: TRBJ2-1
V gene: TRBV7-9
clone size: -
CDR3 length: 16
D gene: TRBD1

CDR3 protein: CASPGEGNQPQHF
CDR3 DNA: TGTGCCAGCCCAGGGGAGGGCAATCAGCCCCAGCATTTT
J gene: TRBJ1-5
V gene: TRBV9
clone size: -
CDR3 length: 13
D gene: -

CDR3 protein: CASSLDQRGRSSYNEQFF
CDR3 DNA: TGTGCCAGCAGCTTAGATCAACGGGGCAGAAGCTCCTACAATGAGCAGTTCTTC
J gene: TRBJ2-1
V gene: TRBV11-3
clone size: -
CDR3 length: 18
D gene: -

CDR3 protein: CARRTVMNTEAFF
CDR3 DNA: TGTGCCAGGAGGACTGTGATGAACACTGAAGCTTTCTTT
J gene: TRBJ1-1
V gene: TRBV30
clone size: -
CDR3 length: 13
D gene: -

CDR3 protein: CASSYSGMNTEAFF
CDR3 DNA: TGTGCCAGCAGTTACAGCGGGATGAACACTGAAGCTTTCTTT
J gene: TRBJ1-1
V gene: TRBV6-6
clone size: -
CDR3 length: 14
D gene: -

CDR3 protein: CSVRGGGPETQYF
CDR3 DNA: TGCAGCGTCCGGGGCGGGGGGCCTGAGACCCAGTACTTC
J gene: TRBJ2-5
V gene: TRBV29-1
clone size: -
CDR3 length: 13
D gene: TRBD2

CDR3 protein: CASSLVARQNEQFF
CDR3 DNA: TGCGCCAGCAGCTTGGTAGCCAGGCAGAATGAGCAGTTCTTC
J gene: TRBJ2-1
V gene: TRBV5-1
clone size: -
CDR3 length: 14
D gene: -

CDR3 protein: CAWSRGGSYNEQFF
CDR3 DNA: TGTGCCTGGAGTCGGGGGGGCTCCTACAATGAGCAGTTCTTC
J gene: TRBJ2-1
V gene: TRBV30
clone size: once
CDR3 length: 14
D gene: TRBD2

CDR3 protein: CASSGGLPGGELFF
CDR3 DNA: TGTGCCAGCAGCGGGGGGCTCCCCGGGGGGGAGCTGTTTTTT
J gene: TRBJ2-2
V gene: TRBV7-8
clone size: -
CDR3 length: 14
D gene: -

CDR3 protein: CASSFPDSTDTQYF
CDR3 DNA: TGCGCCAGCAGCTTCCCGGACAGCACAGATACGCAGTATTTT
J gene: TRBJ2-3
V gene: TRBV5-1
clone size: -
CDR3 length: 14
D gene: -

CDR3 protein: CAWSVPPTGRRNSPLHF
CDR3 DNA: TGTGCCTGGAGTGTACCCCCCACGGGACGGAGAAATTCACCCCTCCACTTT
J gene: TRBJ1-6
V gene: TRBV30
clone size: -
CDR3 length: 17
D gene: -

CDR3 protein: CAWSVTYSETQYF
CDR3 DNA: TGTGCCTGGAGTGTAACGTACTCAGAGACCCAGTACTTC
J gene: TRBJ2-5
V gene: TRBV30
clone size: -
CDR3 length: 13
D gene: -

CDR3 protein: CASSLTSSFETQYF
CDR3 DNA: TGTGCCAGCAGCTTAACTTCTAGTTTTGAGACCCAGTACTTC
J gene: TRBJ2-5
V gene: TRBV7-2
clone size: -
CDR3 length: 14
D gene: -

CDR3 protein: CATSRAWGGAPDTQYF
CDR3 DNA: TGTGCCACCAGCAGAGCCTGGGGGGGCGCGCCAGATACGCAGTATTTT
J gene: TRBJ2-3
V gene: TRBV15
clone size: -
CDR3 length: 16
D gene: -

CDR3 protein: CASSPGPSTNEKLFF
CDR3 DNA: TGTGCCAGCAGTCCCGGGCCCTCAACTAATGAAAAACTGTTTTTT
J gene: TRBJ1-4
V gene: TRBV7-9
clone size: -
CDR3 length: 15
D gene: -

CDR3 protein: CASGQVDEQYF
CDR3 DNA: TGTGCCAGCGGACAGGTAGACGAGCAGTACTTC
J gene: TRBJ2-7
V gene: TRBV10-3
clone size: -
CDR3 length: 11
D gene: TRBD1

CDR3 protein: CASSVPQLTEAFF
CDR3 DNA: TGTGCCAGCAGTGTGCCACAGCTCACTGAAGCTTTCTTT
J gene: TRBJ1-1
V gene: TRBV2
clone size: -
CDR3 length: 13
D gene: -

CDR3 protein: CASSLVGSAAFF
CDR3 DNA: TGCGCCAGCAGCTTGGTGGGTTCGGCAGCTTTCTTT
J gene: TRBJ1-1
V gene: TRBV5-1
clone size: -
CDR3 length: 12
D gene: -

CDR3 protein: CASSVSGLSYNEQFF
CDR3 DNA: TGTGCCAGCAGCGTATCGGGACTAAGTTACAATGAGCAGTTCTTC
J gene: TRBJ2-1
V gene: TRBV9
clone size: -
CDR3 length: 15
D gene: TRBD2

CDR3 protein: CASSFTTGELFF
CDR3 DNA: TGTGCCAGCAGCTTCACCACCGGGGAGCTGTTTTTT
J gene: TRBJ2-2
V gene: TRBV5-4
clone size: once
CDR3 length: 12
D gene: -

CDR3 protein: CASGLALPGLAGGLSYNEQFF
CDR3 DNA: TGTGCTAGTGGTTTGGCCCTCCCGGGACTAGCGGGGGGTCTCTCCTACAATGAGCAGTTCTTC
J gene: TRBJ2-1
V gene: TRBV12-5
clone size: -
CDR3 length: 21
D gene: TRBD2

CDR3 protein: CSASRQKVYTF
CDR3 DNA: TGCAGTGCTAGTCGTCAAAAAGTCTACACCTTC
J gene: TRBJ1-2
V gene: TRBV20-1
clone size: -
CDR3 length: 11
D gene: -

CDR3 protein: CASSTGLAGGVNEQFF
CDR3 DNA: TGCGCCAGCAGTACCGGACTAGCGGGGGGGGTCAATGAGCAGTTCTTC
J gene: TRBJ2-1
V gene: TRBV10-1
clone size: -
CDR3 length: 16
D gene: TRBD2

CDR3 protein: CASSLRSSYEQYF
CDR3 DNA: TGTGCCAGCAGCTTAAGAAGCTCCTACGAGCAGTACTTC
J gene: TRBJ2-7
V gene: TRBV5-6
clone size: -
CDR3 length: 13
D gene: -

CDR3 protein: CASSIAGGTGDGYGYTF
CDR3 DNA: TGTGCCAGTAGTATAGCTGGCGGGACAGGGGACGGCTATGGCTACACCTTC
J gene: TRBJ1-2
V gene: TRBV19
clone size: -
CDR3 length: 17
D gene: TRBD1

CDR3 protein: CASSPPGHRGYTF
CDR3 DNA: TGTGCCAGCAGCCCTCCGGGACACCGAGGCTACACCTTC
J gene: TRBJ1-2
V gene: TRBV14
clone size: -
CDR3 length: 13
D gene: -

CDR3 protein: CAWTETEYGYTF
CDR3 DNA: TGTGCCTGGACGGAGACTGAGTATGGCTACACCTTC
J gene: TRBJ1-2
V gene: TRBV30
clone size: -
CDR3 length: 12
D gene: -

CDR3 protein: CAISVGQNTEAFF
CDR3 DNA: TGTGCCATCAGTGTCGGACAGAACACTGAAGCTTTCTTT
J gene: TRBJ1-1
V gene: TRBV10-3
clone size: -
CDR3 length: 13
D gene: -

CDR3 protein: CASSSRVIDRDRSGHSNQPQHF
CDR3 DNA: TGCGCCAGCAGCTCTCGCGTAATCGACAGGGATCGATCGGGTCATAGCAATCAGCCCCAGCATTTT
J gene: TRBJ1-5
V gene: TRBV5-1
clone size: -
CDR3 length: 22
D gene: TRBD1

CDR3 protein: CAWSRNTGELFF
CDR3 DNA: TGTGCCTGGAGTAGAAACACCGGGGAGCTGTTTTTT
J gene: TRBJ2-2
V gene: TRBV30
clone size: -
CDR3 length: 12
D gene: -